This T cell receptor beta chain was sequenced during a study of T cells after yellow fever vaccination. Study context: Preparation of fractions with low cell numbers was performed using SMART-Seq v4 Ultra Low Input. General study results and limits: Once the booster was given, most primary-vaccination clones reappeared, at about 97% for CD4 and approximately 88% for CD8.

The CDR3 is 13 residues long. The germline V gene has CDR1 SGHDT and CDR2 YYEEEE. V gave up 1 base and J gave up 5 bases; unmatched junction bases: 3. This clonotype was counted between two and nine times. Antigen unknown. TCR cDNA was made by 5'RACE template switching, adding a universal primer site and UMIs. MiXCR, run by TCRdb on the 5' RACE reads, gives a single entry per CDR3 protein. The sample includes about 320,000 distinct CDR3 sequences, 6.8% of them seen just once. The V and J genes are TRBV5-6 and TRBJ2-7; 7 bases match TRBD2. Sequencing was performed on PBMCs, taken roughly seven weeks after the first yellow fever vaccination. The sequence was obtained from a man aged 18 to 29 who received the YFV17D yellow fever vaccine. CDR3 loop: CASSLSAGDEQYF. Here the CDR3 DNA reads TGTGCCAGCAGCTTGAGCGCGGGAGACGAGCAGTACTTC.